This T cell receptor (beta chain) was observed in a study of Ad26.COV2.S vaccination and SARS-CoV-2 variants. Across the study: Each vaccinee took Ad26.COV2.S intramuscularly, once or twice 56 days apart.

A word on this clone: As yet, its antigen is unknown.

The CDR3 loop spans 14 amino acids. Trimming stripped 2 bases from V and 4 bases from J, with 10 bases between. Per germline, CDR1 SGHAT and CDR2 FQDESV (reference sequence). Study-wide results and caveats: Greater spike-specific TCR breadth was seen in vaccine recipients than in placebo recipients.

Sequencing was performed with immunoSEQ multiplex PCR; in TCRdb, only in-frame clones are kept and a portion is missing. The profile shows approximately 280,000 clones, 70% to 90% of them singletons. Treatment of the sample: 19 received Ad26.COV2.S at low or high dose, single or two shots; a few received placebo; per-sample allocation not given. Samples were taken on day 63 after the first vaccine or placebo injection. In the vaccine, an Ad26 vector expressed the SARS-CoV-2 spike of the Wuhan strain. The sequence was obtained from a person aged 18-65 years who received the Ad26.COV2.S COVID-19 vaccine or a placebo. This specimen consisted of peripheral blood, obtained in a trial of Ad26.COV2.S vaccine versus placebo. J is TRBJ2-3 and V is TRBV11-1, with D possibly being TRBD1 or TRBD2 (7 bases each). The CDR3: CASSLPGGADTQYF. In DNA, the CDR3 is TGTGCCAGCAGCTTACCAGGGGGGGCAGATACGCAGTATTTT. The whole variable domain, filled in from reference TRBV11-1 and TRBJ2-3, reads EAEVAQSPRYKITEKSQAVAFWCDPISGHATLYWYRQILGQGPELLVQFQDESVVDDSQLPKDRFSAERLKGVDSTLKIQPAELGDSAMYLCASSLPGGADTQYFGPGTRLTVL.